Sequencing of this T cell receptor (beta chain) was carried out in a study of early T cells in non-severe SARS-CoV-2 infection (dated by TCRdb to 2020 to 2022). Notes on the research overall: Because TCR sequencing was done on bulk RNA from unsorted whole blood, the alpha and beta chains could not be paired.

Trimming takes 6 bases from V and 2 bases from J, and the germline ends sit 17 bases apart. CDR1 and CDR2, per the germline V gene (reference sequence), are DFQATT and SNEGSKA. From the cysteine through the phenylalanine, the CDR3 covers 14 amino acids. Here the CDR3 DNA is all that survives: 42 bases in frame from base 1. General conclusions and limits of the study: VDJdb matching was skewed toward anti-spike CD8 responses and likely underestimated virus-specific expansions, missing private and CD4 specificities.

The protocol used for the library was 5' RACE. TCRdb names NextSeq 500 as the instrument used. To correct for sequencing error and PCR bias, the TCR library protocol tagged individual cDNA molecules with unique molecular identifiers. Both TCR alpha and beta chains were sequenced, and tight co-correlation was observed between alpha and beta sequence abundances in each sample. The authors' pipeline ran thus. Decombinator V4 was used to annotate the V gene, J gene and CDR3 of the TCR sequences. TCRs were defined as expanded if a significant change between any two time points was detected under a Poisson model with p below 0.0001. Abundances of TCRs were expressed as counts per million after normalisation to the total number of TCRs sequenced in each sample. TRAV1-2 paired with TRAJ12, TRAJ20 or TRAJ33 defined MAIT TCRs, while TRAV10 paired with TRAJ18 defined iNKT TCRs. VDJdb, accessed 1 November 2021, was searched for CMV, EBV and SARS-CoV-2 annotated TCRs, excluding TCRs annotated for multiple antigens. TCRdb applied fastp at Q25 and MiXCR to the public reads, then kept only in-frame beta chains. Each entry is one CDR3 protein sequence, shown with its most common DNA and genes. The V and J calls reflect TCRdb's pipeline rather than the authors' work. The sample table contains some 48,000 distinct CDR3 sequences; only one count was recorded for over 7.5% of them. About 8.5% of the sample rests with the top ten.

This was a case-control study nested in a cohort of healthcare workers in London, UK, who had nasopharyngeal swab PCR tests and blood samples taken every week. Healthcare workers were recruited during the week of the UK lockdown, between 23 and 31 March 2020, and followed weekly for up to roughly 15 weeks. This clonotype occurred many times. The antigen it recognizes is unknown. The record has no base qualities; no much larger clone is one base away. The sequencing input was whole blood. Here the chain combines TRBV20-1 and TRBJ2-7, with the identity of the D gene unclear. The sequence came from an adult who was a healthcare worker with PCR-confirmed SARS-CoV-2 infection or an uninfected control (not recorded which). The DNA sequence is given as TGCAGTGCCCCCGTTGTTCGAATGACCTACGAGCAGTACTTC. Its coded protein is CSAPVVRMTYEQYF.